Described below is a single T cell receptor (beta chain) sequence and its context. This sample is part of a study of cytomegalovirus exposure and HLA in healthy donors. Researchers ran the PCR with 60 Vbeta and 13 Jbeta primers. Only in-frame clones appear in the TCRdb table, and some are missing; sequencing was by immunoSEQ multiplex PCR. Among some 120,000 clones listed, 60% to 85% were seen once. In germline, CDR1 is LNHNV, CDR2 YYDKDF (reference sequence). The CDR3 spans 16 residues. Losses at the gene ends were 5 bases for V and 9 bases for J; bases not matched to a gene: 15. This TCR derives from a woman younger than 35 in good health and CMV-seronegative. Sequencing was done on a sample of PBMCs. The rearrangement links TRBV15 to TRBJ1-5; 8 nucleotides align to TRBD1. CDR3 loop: CATSPQTGDDIRPQHF. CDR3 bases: TGTGCCACCAGCCCACAGACAGGGGACGACATAAGGCCCCAGCATTTT.